Listed below are T cell receptor beta chains from one sample, sequenced in a study of neoadjuvant anti-PD-1 for oral cavity cancer. Sequencing used immunoSEQ multiplex PCR; TCRdb keeps in-frame clones, though not all of them. The sample records around 13,000 clones, about three quarters being singletons. This sample comprised PBMCs, obtained after nivolumab (anti-PD-1) treatment. The receptors stem from a person between 40 and 80 years old with oral cavity squamous cell carcinoma. Both conserved end residues are part of each CDR3. The D gene is left open where the match is weak. Clone size, where shown, is once, few, many, or a class for clones that have expanded.

clone size | J gene | V gene | D gene | CDR3 DNA | CDR3 protein
- | TRBJ1-2 | TRBV28 | - | TGTGCCAGCAGCCCATTCTCCTATGGCTACACCTTC | CASSPFSYGYTF
- | TRBJ2-7 | TRBV19 | TRBD1 | TGTGCCAGTAGTGTCCAGACAGGGCGGAATGACGAGCAGTACTTC | CASSVQTGRNDEQYF
once | TRBJ1-1 | TRBV27 | - | TGTGCCAGCAGTTTAGGTCCCGGGGAACAGGTGAACACTGAAGCTTTCTTT | CASSLGPGEQVNTEAFF
- | TRBJ1-1 | TRBV6-6 | - | TGTGCCAGCAGTCCGGGGAATAACATGAACACTGAAGCTTTCTTT | CASSPGNNMNTEAFF
few | TRBJ2-1 | TRBV19 | - | TGTGCCAGTATCCCGACGGCTGGGAGCTCCTACAATGAGCAGTTCTTC | CASIPTAGSSYNEQFF
- | TRBJ1-2 | TRBV19 | - | TGTGCCAGTAGTGAGGGGGGGACTAACTATGGCTACACCTTC | CASSEGGTNYGYTF
- | TRBJ2-2 | TRBV9 | - | TGTGCCAGCAATGGAGGGAACACCGGGGAGCTGTTTTTT | CASNGGNTGELFF
once | TRBJ1-1 | TRBV30 | - | TGTGCCTGGAGCGTCGGGGGGGCGAGTAACACTGAAGCTTTCTTT | CAWSVGGASNTEAFF
- | TRBJ2-5 | TRBV30 | - | TGTGCCCGCCAGGGCATTAAGGGGACCCAGTACTTC | CARQGIKGTQYF
- | TRBJ2-3 | TRBV11-2 | - | TGTGCCAGCAGCTTAGAGGGACCCCAGGATACGCAGTATTTT | CASSLEGPQDTQYF
- | TRBJ2-2 | TRBV5-6 | - | TGTGCCAGCAGCCCCCCAGATCATACCGGGGAGCTGTTTTTT | CASSPPDHTGELFF
- | TRBJ2-1 | TRBV7-9 | - | TGTGCCAGCAGCTCGCAGGGGTTCAATGAGCAGTTCTTC | CASSSQGFNEQFF
- | TRBJ2-5 | TRBV5-4 | TRBD2 | TGTGCCAGCACGCGGGGGACTAGCGGTATCCAAGAGACCCAGTACTTC | CASTRGTSGIQETQYF
- | TRBJ2-7 | TRBV6-6 | - | TGTGCCAGCAGTTCTTATAGCGAGGACTACGAGCAGTACTTC | CASSSYSEDYEQYF
few | TRBJ1-5 | TRBV28 | - | TGTGCCAGCAGTTTAAGGGCCGGATTCAATCAGCCCCAGCATTTT | CASSLRAGFNQPQHF
- | TRBJ2-2 | TRBV19 | TRBD1 | TGTGCCAGTAGACTTACAGGGGCCGGGGAGCTGTTTTTT | CASRLTGAGELFF
- | TRBJ2-3 | TRBV30 | TRBD2 | TGTGCCTGGAGTGCTCTAGCGGACACAGATACGCAGTATTTT | CAWSALADTDTQYF
- | TRBJ1-5 | TRBV6-1 | - | TGTGCCAGCAGAAGGAGCAATCAGCCCCAGCATTTT | CASRRSNQPQHF
few | TRBJ2-1 | TRBV6-1 | - | TGTGCCAGCATCGGCGGGGGCCTAAATGAGCAGTTCTTC | CASIGGGLNEQFF
- | TRBJ2-1 | TRBV11-2 | TRBD1 | TGTGCCAGCAGCCCTCTGTTTGGGGACAGGGTTAATGAGCAGTTCTTC | CASSPLFGDRVNEQFF
- | TRBJ1-2 | TRBV5-6 | - | TGTGCCAGCAGCTTGTCGGTGGGGGCGGGAGGCTACACCTTC | CASSLSVGAGGYTF
- | TRBJ1-3 | TRBV5-1 | - | TGCGCCAGCAGCCCTTCCGGAGTCTCTGGAAACACCATATATTTT | CASSPSGVSGNTIYF
- | TRBJ2-1 | TRBV27 | TRBD1 | TGTGCCAGCAGCCGGGACAGGGACCAGGCAAAGCAGTTCTTC | CASSRDRDQAKQFF
- | TRBJ1-4 | TRBV6-1 | - | - | CASSDSGRAAKLFF
- | TRBJ2-7 | TRBV21-1 | - | TGTGCCAGCAGCCTCATGGGGGACAGGACCGAGCAGTACTTC | CASSLMGDRTEQYF
- | TRBJ2-7 | TRBV11-3 | TRBD2 | TGTGCCAGCAGCTTAGATGGGGCAGCGGGGGAGCAGTACTTC | CASSLDGAAGEQYF
- | TRBJ2-3 | TRBV6-5 | - | TGTGCCAGCAGTGACGGGAGCACAGATACGCAGTATTTT | CASSDGSTDTQYF
- | TRBJ2-1 | TRBV6-6 | TRBD2 | TGTGCCAGCACTAAGGCTGGGACTAGCGGAAACAATGAGCAGTTCTTC | CASTKAGTSGNNEQFF
- | TRBJ2-7 | TRBV6-1 | - | TGTGCCAGCAGTGAATTACTAGCCTACGAGCAGTACTTC | CASSELLAYEQYF
- | TRBJ2-7 | TRBV19 | - | TGTGCCAGCTCTGGAGGGTTCTACGAGCAGTACTTC | CASSGGFYEQYF
- | TRBJ2-7 | TRBV29-1 | - | TGCAGCGTTGAAGATGGGGGGTCCTACGAGCAGTACTTC | CSVEDGGSYEQYF
- | TRBJ2-2 | TRBV9 | - | TGTGCCAGCAGCGTAGACCAGGGTTCCGGGGAGCTGTTTTTT | CASSVDQGSGELFF
- | TRBJ2-6 | TRBV5-4 | - | TGTGCCAGCAAACGGTTCACCAGACAAAGTCGGGCCAACGTCATGACTTTC | CASKRFTRQSRANVMTF
- | TRBJ2-7 | TRBV28 | TRBD1 | TGTGCCAGCGGGACAGGGGGCCCCTCCTACGAGCAGTACTTC | CASGTGGPSYEQYF
once | TRBJ2-7 | TRBV9 | TRBD1 | TGTGCCAGCAGCGTAGACAGGGGTGACGAGCAGTACTTC | CASSVDRGDEQYF
- | TRBJ2-5 | TRBV7-8 | TRBD2 | TGTGCCAGCAGCCTAGGGGCTAGCGGGTGGGAGACCCAGTACTTC | CASSLGASGWETQYF
- | TRBJ2-3 | TRBV28 | - | TGTGCCAGCAGTTTAACCAGCGGAGTCACAGATACGCAGTATTTT | CASSLTSGVTDTQYF
few | TRBJ1-5 | TRBV7-9 | - | TGTGCCAGCAGCTTACCAGGAGATAATCAGCCCCAGCATTTT | CASSLPGDNQPQHF
- | TRBJ2-1 | TRBV29-1 | - | TGCAGCGTTGAAGATCCGGGAACCCGCTCCTACAATGAGCAGTTCTTC | CSVEDPGTRSYNEQFF
- | TRBJ2-1 | TRBV15 | TRBD2 | TGTGCCACCAGCAGAGCGGGAGGGCCGGGGAGCAATGAGCAGTTCTTC | CATSRAGGPGSNEQFF
once | TRBJ2-3 | TRBV10-1 | - | TGCGCCAGCAGTGTCCTGGCCTCCACAGATACGCAGTATTTT | CASSVLASTDTQYF
- | TRBJ2-7 | TRBV9 | TRBD2 | TGTGCCAGCAATTTAGGTAGCGGGAGTAAGGGTAATGAGCAGTACTTC | CASNLGSGSKGNEQYF